This T cell receptor (beta chain) came from a study of metastatic and nonmetastatic thyroid tumors (dated by TCRdb to the early 2020s). Regarding the study in general: Repertoires were compared across peripheral blood and tumor or nodule tissue samples from malignant and benign thyroid patients. Study-wide conclusions, independent of this receptor: TCR beta diversity was reported as significantly higher in malignant tumors than in benign nodules, in both blood and tumor samples.

Library preparation used PCR. These reads were obtained on an Illumina HiSeq 4000. The TCR beta-chain CDR3 region of each patient was profiled by high-throughput sequencing. The authors' analysis ran thus. A classifier to discriminate distant-metastatic papillary thyroid cancer patients was built from CDR3 differences across clinicopathological groups. The Shannon index was used to assess repertoire diversity, and the Morisita-Horn index was used to assess tumor-blood repertoire similarity. TCRdb ran its own pipeline on the public reads, namely fastp trimming at Q25 and MiXCR clone calling, and kept in-frame beta chains. TCRdb assigned the V and J calls; the authors' analysis was not used. The sample data list 7,700 or so clones, and about 31% of these were observed just once. Roughly 10% of the sample rests with the top ten. Between the V and J ends, shortened by 0 bases and 10 bases respectively, the junction contains 9 bases. The germline V gene (reference sequence) sets CDR1 to LGHDT and CDR2 to YNNKEL. There are 12 amino acids in the CDR3, from cysteine to phenylalanine inclusive. Of all the DNA, just the CDR3 is kept, 36 bases in frame from base 1.

Before undergoing thyroid surgery, none of the patients had been given any kind of treatment. The study retrospectively analysed patient clinical samples collected from about 2012 to 2019 using T-cell receptor beta sequencing. As to this clone: What this receptor recognizes is not known. No base quality values were provided; no much bigger clone lies one nucleotide off.

The chain uses TRBV3-1 and TRBJ1-2, and perhaps TRBD1 as D gene, on 5 matching bases. This TCR was recovered from a female donor with papillary thyroid cancer or a benign thyroid nodule (not recorded which). Some clones in this sample may be carry-over from other donors' samples. The sample was tumor tissue. The DNA sequence reads TGTGCCAGCAGCCAAGATTGGGGGACCTACACCTTC. The encoded protein is CASSQDWGTYTF.